The clone carrying this TCR beta chain was counted only a few times. Its antigen is currently unknown. This entry belongs to a study of T-cell memory formation after mild COVID-19. Germline values: CDR1 SGDLS, CDR2 YYNGEE. The CDR3 has 15 amino acids. V gave up 0 bases and J gave up 2 bases, with 9 bases separating them. Overall study findings and caveats: Certain responding clones were present in pre-infection memory, suggesting participation of cross-reactive memory.

5'RACE with constant-segment primers yielded barcoded, UMI-tagged TCR alpha and TCR beta cDNA libraries. Via MiXCR, TCRdb re-called the 5' RACE reads, giving one row per CDR3 protein. The sample records roughly 110,000 distinct CDR3 sequences, about a fifth being singletons. Sequenced input: PBMCs or a T cell subset sorted from them (not recorded which). This chain uses TRBV9 with TRBJ2-1, with D uncertain. The clonotype comes from a man aged 18 to 29 who had mild COVID-19 (a few samples of this study predate the infection). Cell type and time point are not known. DNA for the CDR3: TGTGCCAGCAGCGTAGGGGATGAAACCTACAATGAGCAGTTCTTC. The encoded protein is CASSVGDETYNEQFF.